The clone carrying this T cell receptor beta chain was observed at least ten times. Amplifying from RNA transcripts, the study obtained TCR beta CDR3 regions. An opening RT-PCR round employed HTBI primers and preceded a second-round multiplex PCR. TCRdb re-derived calls from the multiplex PCR reads in MiXCR, one entry per CDR3 protein. Among 400,000 or so distinct CDR3 sequences listed, 15% to 17% were seen once. This entry is derived from a study of Graves' ophthalmopathy and Graves' hyperthyroidism. Study-wide context: Investigators collected peripheral blood at initial diagnosis, before any treatment was given.

V was clipped by 4 bases and J by 6 bases, with 8 bases between them. Germline-derived CDR1 and CDR2 are KGHDR and SFDVKD. This CDR3 is built from 12 residues. The authors defined stable hyperthyroidism as no ophthalmopathy within 18 months of follow-up. Newly diagnosed, the hyperthyroidism patients had under 2 months' duration and were aged 18 to 65. An approximately 9.4 ml volume of fresh peripheral blood provided the PBMCs. Sequences were obtained from peripheral blood. The J gene is TRBJ1-1, the V gene TRBV24-1; D gene uncertain. The receptor's source is a woman aged 18-30 years with stable Graves' hyperthyroidism. The CDR3: CATSEADPEAFF. CDR3 nucleotides: TGTGCCACCAGTGAGGCAGATCCTGAAGCTTTCTTT.